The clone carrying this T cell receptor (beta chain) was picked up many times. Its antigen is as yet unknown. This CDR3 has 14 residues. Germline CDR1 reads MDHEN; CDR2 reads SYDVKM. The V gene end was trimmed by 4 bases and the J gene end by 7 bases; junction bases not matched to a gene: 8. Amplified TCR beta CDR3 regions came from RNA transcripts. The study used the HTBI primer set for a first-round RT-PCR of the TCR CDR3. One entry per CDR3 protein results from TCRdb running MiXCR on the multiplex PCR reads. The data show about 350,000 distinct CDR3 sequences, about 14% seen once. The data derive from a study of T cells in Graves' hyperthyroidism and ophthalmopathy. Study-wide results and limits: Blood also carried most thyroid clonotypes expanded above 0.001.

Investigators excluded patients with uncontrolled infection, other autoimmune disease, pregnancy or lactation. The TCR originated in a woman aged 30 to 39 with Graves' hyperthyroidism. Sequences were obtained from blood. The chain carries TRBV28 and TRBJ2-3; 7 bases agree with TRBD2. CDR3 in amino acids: CASSYGGDLYTQYF. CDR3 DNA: TGTGCCAGCAGTTATGGGGGGGACCTATATACGCAGTATTTT.